The 9 T cell receptor beta chains below were found in one sample sequenced in a study of blood T cell repertoires in COVID-19. Measured with immunoSEQ multiplex PCR; TCRdb has only the in-frame clones, and not every one. This table has over 300,000 clones, approximately 83% appearing once. The specimen sequenced was PBMCs or T cells enriched from blood (not recorded which). Receptors originate from a man aged 25 to 45 who had recovered from COVID-19.

V and J are TRBV20-1 and TRBJ2-7; tentatively, D is TRBD2 (5 bases). The ends were cut back, 6 bases at V and 7 bases at J, with 10 bases in the middle. Per germline, CDR1 DFQATT and CDR2 SNEGSKA (reference sequence). The CDR3 totals 10 residues. The CDR3 DNA reads TGCAGTGCCGGGGTGGCAGAGCAGTACTTC. This translates into CSAGVAEQYF.

The rearrangement uses TRBV18 and TRBJ2-7; D is unclear. The ends were cut back, 2 bases at V and 9 bases at J, with 8 bases in the middle. In germline, CDR1 is KGHSH, CDR2 LQKENI. The CDR3 contains 11 residues. The CDR3 nucleotides are TGTGCCAGCTCACCATCTCTACTGCAGTACTTC. Translating it yields CASSPSLLQYF.

The V call is TRBV7-2, the J call TRBJ2-7; D possibly corresponds to TRBD1 (5 bases). The CDR3 is 16 residues long. Between the trimmed V and J ends, which lost 0 bases and 0 bases, there was a span of 12 bases. Germline CDR1 reads SGHTA; CDR2 reads FQGNSA. CDR3 protein: CASSLAQGRSSYEQYF. The CDR3 region has the DNA TGTGCCAGCAGCTTAGCGCAGGGCAGGAGCTCCTACGAGCAGTACTTC.

This chain joins TRBV6-2 or TRBV6-3 and TRBJ2-7, with D maybe TRBD2 (6 bases). Trimming removed 3 bases at V and 0 bases at J, with 18 bases between. This CDR3 is 17 amino acids long. Looked up from germline, CDR1 is MNHEY and CDR2 is SVGEGT. DNA of the CDR3: TGTGCCAGCAGTTATACCCTAGCAGCGGGTTACTCCTACGAGCAGTACTTC. This encodes CASSYTLAAGYSYEQYF.

Details on this clone: A junction boundary mismatches the germline segment, possibly from a read error. The chain carries TRBV30 and TRBJ2-7; TRBD2 agrees at 8 bases. This CDR3 spans 13 amino acids. The germline gives CDR1 GTSNPN, CDR2 SVGIG (reference sequence). The CDR3 spells CAWSKAGVLVGHF. DNA for the CDR3: TGTGCCTGGAGTAAAGCGGGGGTCCTTGTAGGGCACTTC.

The chain employs TRBV6-1 and TRBJ2-7, with D perhaps TRBD2 (5 bases). This CDR3 spans 15 amino acids. Germline CDR1 reads MNHNS; CDR2 reads SASEGT. The V end was cut by 1 base, the J end by 3 bases, with 13 bases between. CDR3 sequence (DNA): TGTGCCAGCAGTGAAGGGCCCGGGGTCGTCTACGAGCAGTACTTC. Translated, it gives CASSEGPGVVYEQYF.

V and J are TRBV14 and TRBJ2-2; 10 bases align to TRBD2. This CDR3 has 16 residues. The junction had 4 bases not matched to a gene; V was cut back by 4 bases and J by 2 bases. In germline, CDR1 is SGHDN, CDR2 FVKESK. CDR3 sequence: CASSPLAGLNTGELFF. CDR3 nucleotides: TGTGCCAGCAGCCCACTAGCGGGGCTCAACACCGGGGAGCTGTTTTTT.

This clone was counted only a few times. J is TRBJ2-3 and V is TRBV7-2; TRBD2 matches 14 bases. This CDR3 is built from 16 residues. Germline loops: CDR1 SGHTA, CDR2 FQGNSA. V was pared by 6 bases and J by 3 bases, with 5 bases of the junction left unmatched. The CDR3 bases are TGTGCCAGCAGAAGTGGACTAGCGGGGGGAACAGATACGCAGTATTTT. Translated: CASRSGLAGGTDTQYF.

Regarding this clone: At the DNA level, this CDR3 is encoded by other sequences in the same sample as well. This chain links TRBV4-3 with TRBJ1-4; tentative D call: TRBD1 (6 bases). The CDR3 loop spans 15 amino acids. Per germline, CDR1 LGHNA and CDR2 YSLEER. V was shortened by 4 bases and J by 6 bases, with 15 bases between the two germline ends. The CDR3 here is CASSLTGPGDEKLFF. The CDR3 DNA reads TGCGCCAGCAGCCTAACCGGGCCAGGGGATGAAAAACTGTTTTTT.